What follows describes a single TCR beta chain. The data were produced by immunoSEQ multiplex PCR, yet TCRdb's version contains in-frame clones alone and is incomplete. This sample has about 5,100 clones, with roughly 82% found just once. These data come from a study of chemoradiotherapy in HPV16-positive cancers. The specimen was tumor tissue, collected from a patient who underwent chemoradiotherapy. This sequence originates from a human donor with HPV-associated anogenital cancer.

Here the CDR3 DNA reads TGTGCCAGCAGCCCGCCGGGACAGGGCCATGGCTACACCTTC. It is translated as CASSPPGQGHGYTF. This chain links TRBV13 with TRBJ1-2; TRBD1 matches 9 bases. Germline lookup yields CDR1 PRHDT and CDR2 FYEKMQ (reference sequence). The CDR3 totals 14 residues. The trim removed 5 bases at V and 6 bases at J, leaving 7 bases unmatched. The full variable domain, its missing parts supplied by reference TRBV13 and TRBJ1-2, is AAGVIQSPRHLIKEKRETATLKCYPIPRHDTVYWYQQGPGQDPQFLISFYEKMQSDKGSIPDRFSAQQFSDYHSELNMSSLELGDSALYFCASSPPGQGHGYTFGSGTRLTVV.